This T cell receptor beta chain was captured by sequencing in a study of beta chain features in type 1 diabetes. Turning to the study itself: In age, gender and cell yields, patients were similar to healthy donors. Sorted cells numbering under 110 million were examined across all samples.

The authors reverse transcribed all of the isolated RNA, so sequencing captured expressed TCRB transcripts. Mean read depth for naive, central memory and regulatory T cell samples was around 3.5 million reads. Repertoires were generated with immunoSEQ multiplex PCR, while TCRdb's copy carries only in-frame clones and drops some. The sample contains around 180,000 clones, around 7.8% of which appear only once. Study observations and caveats: In every one of the four CD4+ subsets, TCRB CDR3s were moderately but significantly shorter in Type 1 diabetes patients. TCRB repertoires of naive, central memory and Treg cells appeared more similar among patients than among healthy donors.

This clone showed up just a few times. Its antigen is not known. The CDR3 has 15 residues. Trimming took 6 bases from V and 4 from J; bases not matched to a gene: 6. CDR1 and CDR2 from the germline V gene are ENHRY and SYGVKD. The TCR comes from a woman aged 35 to 49 with type 1 diabetes. The sample comprised central memory CD4+ T cells from blood. V usage is TRBV10-3 and J usage is TRBJ1-5; 10 nucleotides align to TRBD1. This chain's CDR3 is CAIRTGTGDNQPQHF. The CDR3 DNA reads as TGTGCCATCAGGACCGGGACAGGGGATAATCAGCCCCAGCATTTT.